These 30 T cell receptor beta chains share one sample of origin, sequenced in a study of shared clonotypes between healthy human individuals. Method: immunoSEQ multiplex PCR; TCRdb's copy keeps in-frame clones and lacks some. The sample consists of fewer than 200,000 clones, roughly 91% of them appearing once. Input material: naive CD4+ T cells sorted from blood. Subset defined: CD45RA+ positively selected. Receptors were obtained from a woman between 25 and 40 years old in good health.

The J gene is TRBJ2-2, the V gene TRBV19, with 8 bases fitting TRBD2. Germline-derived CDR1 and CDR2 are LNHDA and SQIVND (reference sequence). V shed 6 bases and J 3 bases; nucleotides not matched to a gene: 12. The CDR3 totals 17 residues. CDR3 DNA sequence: TGTGCCAGTAGCCCAAGGGTGACTAGCGCCGACACCGGGGAGCTGTTTTTT. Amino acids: CASSPRVTSADTGELFF.

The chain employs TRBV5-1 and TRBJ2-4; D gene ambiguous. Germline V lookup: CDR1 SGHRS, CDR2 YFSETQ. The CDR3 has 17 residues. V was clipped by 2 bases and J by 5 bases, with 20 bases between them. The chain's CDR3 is CASSLSPSGLGENIQYF. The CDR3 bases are TGCGCCAGCAGCTTATCCCCCTCAGGCCTAGGCGAAAACATTCAGTACTTC.

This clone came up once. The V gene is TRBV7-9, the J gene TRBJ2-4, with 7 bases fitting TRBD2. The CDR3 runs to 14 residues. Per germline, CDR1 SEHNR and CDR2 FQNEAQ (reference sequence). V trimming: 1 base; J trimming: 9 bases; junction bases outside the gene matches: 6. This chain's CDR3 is CASSLGGGEGIQYF. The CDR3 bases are TGTGCCAGCAGCTTAGGGGGTGGGGAGGGCATTCAGTACTTC.

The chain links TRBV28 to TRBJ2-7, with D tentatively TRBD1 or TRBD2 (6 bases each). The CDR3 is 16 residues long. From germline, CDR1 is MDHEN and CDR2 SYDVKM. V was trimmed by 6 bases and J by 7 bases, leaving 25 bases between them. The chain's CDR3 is CASRAPGGAPAGEQYF. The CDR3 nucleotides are TGTGCCAGCAGGGCTCCCGGGGGCGCGCCCGCGGGGGAGCAGTACTTC.

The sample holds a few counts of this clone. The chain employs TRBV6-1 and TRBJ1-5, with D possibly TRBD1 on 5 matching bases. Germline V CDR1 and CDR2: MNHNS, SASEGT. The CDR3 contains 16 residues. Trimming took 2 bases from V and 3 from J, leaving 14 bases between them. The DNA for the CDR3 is TGTGCCAGCAGTGAACAGGGAGGCATAGTCAATCAGCCCCAGCATTTT. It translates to CASSEQGGIVNQPQHF.

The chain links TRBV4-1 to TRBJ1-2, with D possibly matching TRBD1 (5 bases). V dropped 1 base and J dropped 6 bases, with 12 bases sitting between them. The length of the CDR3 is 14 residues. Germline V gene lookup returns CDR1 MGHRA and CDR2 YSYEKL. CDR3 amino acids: CASSQAETDDGYTF. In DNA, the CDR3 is TGCGCCAGCAGCCAAGCCGAGACAGACGATGGCTACACCTTC.

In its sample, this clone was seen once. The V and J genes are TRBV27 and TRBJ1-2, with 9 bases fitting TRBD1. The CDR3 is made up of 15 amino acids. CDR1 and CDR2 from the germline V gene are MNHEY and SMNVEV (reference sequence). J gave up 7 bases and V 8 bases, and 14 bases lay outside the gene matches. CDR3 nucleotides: TGTGCCAGCGGAAAGCCGGGACAGGGCTATGGTGGCTACACCTTC. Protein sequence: CASGKPGQGYGGYTF.

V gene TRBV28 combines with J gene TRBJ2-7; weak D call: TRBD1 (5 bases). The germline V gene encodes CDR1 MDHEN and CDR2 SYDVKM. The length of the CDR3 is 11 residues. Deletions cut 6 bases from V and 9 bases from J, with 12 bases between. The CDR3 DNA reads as TGTGCCAGCAGCCTAGGACACGGGCAGTACTTC. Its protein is CASSLGHGQYF.

CDR3 loop: CASTPGQGSGYTF. The CDR3 DNA follows: TGTGCCAGCACCCCGGGACAGGGTTCTGGCTACACCTTC. The rearrangement joins TRBV6-1 to TRBJ1-2; 9 positions agree with TRBD1. This CDR3 is built from 13 residues. V was clipped by 7 bases and J by 7 bases; unmatched bases: 7. Germline lookup yields CDR1 MNHNS and CDR2 SASEGT.

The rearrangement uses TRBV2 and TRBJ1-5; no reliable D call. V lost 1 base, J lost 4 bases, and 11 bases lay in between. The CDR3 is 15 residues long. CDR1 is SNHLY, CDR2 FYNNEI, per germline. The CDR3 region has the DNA TGTGCCAGCAGTGAAGAACACAGCCGAAATCAGCCCCAGCATTTT. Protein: CASSEEHSRNQPQHF.

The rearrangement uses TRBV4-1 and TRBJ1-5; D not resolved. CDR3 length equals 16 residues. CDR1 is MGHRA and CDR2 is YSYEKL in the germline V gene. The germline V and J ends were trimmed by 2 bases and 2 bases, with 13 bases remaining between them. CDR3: CASSQTLSLGNQPQHF. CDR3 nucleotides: TGCGCCAGCAGCCAAACCCTTTCACTGGGCAATCAGCCCCAGCATTTT.

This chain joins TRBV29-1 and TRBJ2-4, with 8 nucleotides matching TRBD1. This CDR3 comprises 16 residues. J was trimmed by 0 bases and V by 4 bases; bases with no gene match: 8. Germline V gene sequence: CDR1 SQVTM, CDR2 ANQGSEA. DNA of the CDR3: TGCAGCGTTGTTGAGACAGGGGTACTAGCCAAAAACATTCAGTACTTC. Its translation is CSVVETGVLAKNIQYF.

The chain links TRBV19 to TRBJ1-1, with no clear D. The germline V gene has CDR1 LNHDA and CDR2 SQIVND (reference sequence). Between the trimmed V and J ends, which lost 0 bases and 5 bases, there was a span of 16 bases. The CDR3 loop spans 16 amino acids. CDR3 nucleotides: TGTGCCAGTAGTATAGATCTGTCCCCACGGGAAACTGAAGCTTTCTTT. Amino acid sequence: CASSIDLSPRETEAFF. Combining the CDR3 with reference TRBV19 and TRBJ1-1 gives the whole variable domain DGGITQSPKYLFRKEGQNVTLSCEQNLNHDAMYWYRQDPGQGLRLIYYSQIVNDFQKGDIAEGYSVSREKKESFPLTVTSAQKNPTAFYLCASSIDLSPRETEAFFGQGTRLTVV.

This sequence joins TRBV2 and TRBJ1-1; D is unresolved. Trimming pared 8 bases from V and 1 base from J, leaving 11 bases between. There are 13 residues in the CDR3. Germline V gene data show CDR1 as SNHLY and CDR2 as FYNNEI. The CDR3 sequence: CASSPFENTEAFF. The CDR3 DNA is TGTGCCAGCTCCCCTTTCGAGAACACTGAAGCTTTCTTT.

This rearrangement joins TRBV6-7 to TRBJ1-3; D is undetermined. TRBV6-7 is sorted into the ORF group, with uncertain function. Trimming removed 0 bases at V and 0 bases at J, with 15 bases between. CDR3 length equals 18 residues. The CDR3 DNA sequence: TGTGCCAGCAGTTACTCGACTTATGGAGTACGCTCTGGAAACACCATATATTTT. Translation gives CASSYSTYGVRSGNTIYF.

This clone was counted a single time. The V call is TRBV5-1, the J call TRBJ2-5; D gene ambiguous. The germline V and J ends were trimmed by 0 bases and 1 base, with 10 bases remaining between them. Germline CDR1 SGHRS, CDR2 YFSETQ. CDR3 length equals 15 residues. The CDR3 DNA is TGCGCCAGCAGCTTGGCCGGCTTGGGCCAAGAGACCCAGTACTTC. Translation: CASSLAGLGQETQYF. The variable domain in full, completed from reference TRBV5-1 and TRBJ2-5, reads KAGVTQTPRYLIKTRGQQVTLSCSPISGHRSVSWYQQTPGQGLQFLFEYFSETQRNKGNFPGRFSGRQFSNSRSEMNVSTLELGDSALYLCASSLAGLGQETQYFGPGTRLLVL.

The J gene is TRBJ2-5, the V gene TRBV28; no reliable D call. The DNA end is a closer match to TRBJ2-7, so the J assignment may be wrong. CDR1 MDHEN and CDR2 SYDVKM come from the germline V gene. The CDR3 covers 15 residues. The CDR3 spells CASSSLWVSSYEQYF. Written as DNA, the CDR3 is TGTGCCAGCAGTTCCCTGTGGGTTAGCTCCTACGAGCAGTACTTC.

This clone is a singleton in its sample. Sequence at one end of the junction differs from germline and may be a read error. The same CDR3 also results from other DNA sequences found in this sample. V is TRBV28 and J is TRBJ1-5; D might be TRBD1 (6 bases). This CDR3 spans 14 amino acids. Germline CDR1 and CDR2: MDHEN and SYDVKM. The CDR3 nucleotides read TGTGCCAGCAGTTTCGGGACACCAGATCAGCCCCAGCACTTT. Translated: CASSFGTPDQPQHF.

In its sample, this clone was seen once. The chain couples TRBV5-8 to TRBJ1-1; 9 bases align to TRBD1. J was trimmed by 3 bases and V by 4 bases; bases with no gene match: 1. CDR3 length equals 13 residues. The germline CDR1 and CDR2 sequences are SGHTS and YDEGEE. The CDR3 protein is CASSRTGDTEAFF. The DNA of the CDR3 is TGTGCCAGCAGCCGGACAGGGGACACTGAAGCTTTCTTT.

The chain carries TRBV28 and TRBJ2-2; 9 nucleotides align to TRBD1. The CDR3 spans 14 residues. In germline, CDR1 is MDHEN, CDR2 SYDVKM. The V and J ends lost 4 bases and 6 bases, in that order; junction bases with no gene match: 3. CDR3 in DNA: TGTGCCAGCAGTTCGGGACAGGGAGCCGGGGAGCTGTTTTTT. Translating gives CASSSGQGAGELFF.

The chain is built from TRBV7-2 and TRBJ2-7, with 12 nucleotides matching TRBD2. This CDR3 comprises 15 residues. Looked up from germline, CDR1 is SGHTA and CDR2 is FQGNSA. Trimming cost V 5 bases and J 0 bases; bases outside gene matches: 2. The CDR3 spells CASSTTSGSSYEQYF. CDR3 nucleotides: TGTGCCAGCAGCACGACTAGCGGGAGCTCCTACGAGCAGTACTTC.

DNA of the CDR3: TGTGCCAGTAGTATGTTAGATCCGTCCTACGAGCAGTACTTC. Translated, it gives CASSMLDPSYEQYF. The chain uses TRBV19 and TRBJ2-7; D unclear. Trimming pared 3 bases from V and 1 base from J, leaving 10 bases between. CDR3 length: 14 residues. The germline CDR1 and CDR2 sequences are LNHDA and SQIVND (reference sequence).

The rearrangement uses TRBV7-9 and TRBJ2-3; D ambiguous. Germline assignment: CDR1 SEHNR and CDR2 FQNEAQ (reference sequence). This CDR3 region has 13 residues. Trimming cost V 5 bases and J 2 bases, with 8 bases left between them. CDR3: CASSVHPTDTQYF. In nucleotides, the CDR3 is TGTGCCAGCAGCGTACACCCCACAGATACGCAGTATTTT.

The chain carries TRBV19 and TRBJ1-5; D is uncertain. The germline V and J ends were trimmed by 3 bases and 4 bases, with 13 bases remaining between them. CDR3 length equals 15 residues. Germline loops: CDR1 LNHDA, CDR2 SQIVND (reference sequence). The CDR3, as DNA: TGTGCCAGTAGTATTTCCAGGAACGCAAATCAGCCCCAGCATTTT. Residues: CASSISRNANQPQHF.

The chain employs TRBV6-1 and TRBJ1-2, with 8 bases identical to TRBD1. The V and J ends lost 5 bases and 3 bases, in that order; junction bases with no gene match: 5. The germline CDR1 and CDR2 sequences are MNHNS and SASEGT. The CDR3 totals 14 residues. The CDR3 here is CASSFSDRDYGYTF. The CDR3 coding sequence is TGTGCCAGCAGTTTTTCGGACAGGGACTATGGCTACACCTTC.

CDR3 region: CASSPTDAYTGELFF. In DNA, the CDR3 is TGTGCCAGCAGTCCTACGGACGCATACACCGGGGAGCTGTTTTTT. J is TRBJ2-2 and V is TRBV28; D is unclear. Germline assignment: CDR1 MDHEN and CDR2 SYDVKM. The V gene lost 5 bases and the J gene lost 3 bases, with 13 bases spanning the gap. The CDR3 has 15 amino acids. Filled out from reference TRBV28 and TRBJ2-2, the complete variable domain reads DVKVTQSSRYLVKRTGEKVFLECVQDMDHENMFWYRQDPGLGLRLIYFSYDVKMKEKGDIPEGYSVSREKKERFSLILESASTNQTSMYLCASSPTDAYTGELFFGEGSRLTVL.

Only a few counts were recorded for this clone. As DNA, the CDR3 is TGCGCCAGCACCTTTGAGGGTGCCTCCTACGAGCAGTACTTC. Its translation: CASTFEGASYEQYF. V usage is TRBV10-1 and J usage is TRBJ2-7; a possible D gene is TRBD2 (5 bases). The CDR3 is 14 residues long. Trimming shortened V by 7 bases and J by 0 bases, and 13 bases separated the two germline ends. Per the germline V gene, CDR1 is WNHNN and CDR2 is SYGVQD (reference sequence).

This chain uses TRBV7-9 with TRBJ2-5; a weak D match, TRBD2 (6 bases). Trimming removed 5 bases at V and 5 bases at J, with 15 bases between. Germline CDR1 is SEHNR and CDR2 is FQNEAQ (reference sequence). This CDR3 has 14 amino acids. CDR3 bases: TGTGCCAGCAGCCTCCCGGGGGATCGGGAGACCCAGTACTTC. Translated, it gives CASSLPGDRETQYF.

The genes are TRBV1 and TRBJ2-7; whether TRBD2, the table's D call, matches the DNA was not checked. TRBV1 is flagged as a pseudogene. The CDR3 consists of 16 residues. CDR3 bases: TGCACCAGCAGCCAAGGTTCGTCCGGTATCTCCTACGAGCAGTACTTC. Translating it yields CTSSQGSSGISYEQYF.

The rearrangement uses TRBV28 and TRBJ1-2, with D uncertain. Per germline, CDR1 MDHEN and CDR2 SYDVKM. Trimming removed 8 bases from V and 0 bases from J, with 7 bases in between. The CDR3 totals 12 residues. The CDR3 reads CASPAPNYGYTF. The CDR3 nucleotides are TGTGCCAGCCCCGCCCCTAACTATGGCTACACCTTC.